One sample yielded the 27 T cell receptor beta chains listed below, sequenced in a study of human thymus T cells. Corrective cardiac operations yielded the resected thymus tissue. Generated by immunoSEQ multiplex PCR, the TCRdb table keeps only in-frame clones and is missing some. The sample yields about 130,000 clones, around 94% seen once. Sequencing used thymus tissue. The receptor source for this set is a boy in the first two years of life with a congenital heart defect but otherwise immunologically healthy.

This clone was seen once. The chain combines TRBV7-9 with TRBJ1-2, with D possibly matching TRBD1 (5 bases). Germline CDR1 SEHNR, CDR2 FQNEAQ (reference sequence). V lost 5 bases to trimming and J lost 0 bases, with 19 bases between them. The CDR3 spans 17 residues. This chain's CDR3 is CASSHKKTASTNYGYTF. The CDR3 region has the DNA TGTGCCAGCAGCCATAAAAAGACAGCCTCTACTAACTATGGCTACACCTTC. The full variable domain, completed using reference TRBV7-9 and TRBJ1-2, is DTGVSQNPRHKITKRGQNVTFRCDPISEHNRLYWYRQTLGQGPEFLTYFQNEAQLEKSRLLSDRFSAERPKGSFSTLEIQRTEQGDSAMYLCASSHKKTASTNYGYTFGSGTRLTVV.

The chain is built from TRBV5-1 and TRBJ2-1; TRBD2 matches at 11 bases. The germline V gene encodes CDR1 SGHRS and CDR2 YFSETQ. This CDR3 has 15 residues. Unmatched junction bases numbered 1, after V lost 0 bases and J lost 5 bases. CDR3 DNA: TGCGCCAGCAGCTTGGGACTAGCGGGGAACAATGAGCAGTTCTTC. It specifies CASSLGLAGNNEQFF.

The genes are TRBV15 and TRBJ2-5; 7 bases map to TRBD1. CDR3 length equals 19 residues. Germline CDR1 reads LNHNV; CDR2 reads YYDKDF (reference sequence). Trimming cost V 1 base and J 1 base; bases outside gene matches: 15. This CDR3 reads CATSRGNPQQGTPQETQYF. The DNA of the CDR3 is TGTGCCACCAGCAGAGGGAATCCCCAACAGGGGACCCCCCAAGAGACCCAGTACTTC.

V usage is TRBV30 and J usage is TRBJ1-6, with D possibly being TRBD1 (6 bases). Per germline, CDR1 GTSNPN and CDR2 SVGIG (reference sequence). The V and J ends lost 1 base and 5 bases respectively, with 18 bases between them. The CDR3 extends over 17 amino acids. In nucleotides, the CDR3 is TGTGCCTGGAGTGATTACAGGGATGAACTCAATAATTCACCCCTCCACTTT. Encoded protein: CAWSDYRDELNNSPLHF.

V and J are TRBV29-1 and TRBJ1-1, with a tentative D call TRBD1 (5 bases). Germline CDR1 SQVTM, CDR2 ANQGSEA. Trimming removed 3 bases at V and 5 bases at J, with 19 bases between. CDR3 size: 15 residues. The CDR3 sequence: CSVEIDTRRGTEAFF. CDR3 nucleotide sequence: TGCAGCGTTGAGATTGACACAAGAAGGGGAACTGAAGCTTTCTTT.

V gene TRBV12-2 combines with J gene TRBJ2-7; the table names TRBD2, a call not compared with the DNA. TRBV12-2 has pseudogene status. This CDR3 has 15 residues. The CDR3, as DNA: TGTGCAAGTCGCAGAGAGTTCGACGTTCCGGGGGAGCAGTACTTC. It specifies CASRREFDVPGEQYF.

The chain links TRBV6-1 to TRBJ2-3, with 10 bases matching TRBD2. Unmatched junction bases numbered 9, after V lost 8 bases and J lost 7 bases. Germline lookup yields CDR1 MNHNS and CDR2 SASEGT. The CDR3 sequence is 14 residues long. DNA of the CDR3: TGTGCCAGCGGAGAGCGGGGGGGCCTGAATACGCAGTATTTT. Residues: CASGERGGLNTQYF.

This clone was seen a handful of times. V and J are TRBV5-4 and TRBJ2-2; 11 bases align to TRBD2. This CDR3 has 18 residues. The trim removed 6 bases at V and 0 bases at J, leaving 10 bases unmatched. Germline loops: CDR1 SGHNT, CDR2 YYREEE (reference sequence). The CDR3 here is CASTRGPSGGPNTGELFF. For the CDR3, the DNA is TGTGCCAGCACCCGGGGGCCTAGCGGGGGGCCGAACACCGGGGAGCTGTTTTTT. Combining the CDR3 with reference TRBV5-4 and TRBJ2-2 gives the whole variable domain ETGVTQSPTHLIKTRGQQVTLRCSSQSGHNTVSWYQQALGQGPQFIFQYYREEENGRGNFPPRFSGLQFPNYSSELNVNALELDDSALYLCASTRGPSGGPNTGELFFGEGSRLTVL.

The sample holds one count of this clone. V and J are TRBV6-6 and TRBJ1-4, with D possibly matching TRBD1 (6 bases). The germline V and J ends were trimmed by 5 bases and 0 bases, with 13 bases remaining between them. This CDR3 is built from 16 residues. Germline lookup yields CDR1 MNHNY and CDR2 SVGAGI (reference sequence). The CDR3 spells CASSPRDISTNEKLFF. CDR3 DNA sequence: TGTGCCAGCAGTCCGCGGGACATATCAACTAATGAAAAACTGTTTTTT.

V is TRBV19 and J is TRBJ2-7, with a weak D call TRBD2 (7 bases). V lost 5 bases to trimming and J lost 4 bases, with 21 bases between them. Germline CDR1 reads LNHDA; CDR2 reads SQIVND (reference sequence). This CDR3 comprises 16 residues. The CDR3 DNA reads TGTGCCAGTAGTGCGTTAGGGGGGGCTGGAGGATACGAGCAGTACTTC. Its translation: CASSALGGAGGYEQYF.

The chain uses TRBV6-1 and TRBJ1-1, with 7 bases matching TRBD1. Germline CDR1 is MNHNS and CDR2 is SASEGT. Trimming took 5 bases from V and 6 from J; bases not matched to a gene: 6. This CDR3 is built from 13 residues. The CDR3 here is CASSPPDRAEAFF. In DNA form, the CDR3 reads TGTGCCAGCAGTCCCCCTGACAGGGCTGAAGCTTTCTTT.

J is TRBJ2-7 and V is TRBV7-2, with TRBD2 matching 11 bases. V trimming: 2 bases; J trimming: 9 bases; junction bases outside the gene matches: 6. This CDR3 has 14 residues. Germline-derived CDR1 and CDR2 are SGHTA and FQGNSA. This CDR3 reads CASSLLTSGGPQYF. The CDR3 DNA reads TGTGCCAGCAGCTTATTAACTAGCGGGGGCCCGCAGTACTTC.

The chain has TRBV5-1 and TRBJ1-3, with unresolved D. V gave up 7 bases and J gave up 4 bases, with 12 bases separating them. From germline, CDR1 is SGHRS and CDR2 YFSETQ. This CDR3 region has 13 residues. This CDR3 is CASQTNRGNTIYF. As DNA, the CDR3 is TGCGCCAGCCAGACAAATCGGGGAAACACCATATATTTT.

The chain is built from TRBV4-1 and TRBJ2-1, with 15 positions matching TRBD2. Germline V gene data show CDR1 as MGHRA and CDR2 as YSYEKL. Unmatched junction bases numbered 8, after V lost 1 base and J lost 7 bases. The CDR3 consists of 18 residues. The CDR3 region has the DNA TGCGCCAGCAGCCAAGTACCGGGACTAGCGGGGGGTAAGAATGAGCAGTTCTTC. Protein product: CASSQVPGLAGGKNEQFF.

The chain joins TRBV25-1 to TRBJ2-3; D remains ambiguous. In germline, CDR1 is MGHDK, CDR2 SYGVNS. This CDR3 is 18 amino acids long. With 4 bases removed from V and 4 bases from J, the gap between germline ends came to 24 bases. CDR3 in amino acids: CASSAPKTATLRADTQYF. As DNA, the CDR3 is TGTGCCAGCAGTGCTCCCAAGACGGCCACCCTAAGGGCAGATACGCAGTATTTT.

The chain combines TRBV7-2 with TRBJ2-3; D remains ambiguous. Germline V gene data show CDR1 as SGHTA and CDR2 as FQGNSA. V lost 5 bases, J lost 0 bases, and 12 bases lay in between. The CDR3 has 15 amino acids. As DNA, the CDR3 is TGTGCCAGCAGCCGACTGCTAGGTAGCACAGATACGCAGTATTTT. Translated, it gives CASSRLLGSTDTQYF.

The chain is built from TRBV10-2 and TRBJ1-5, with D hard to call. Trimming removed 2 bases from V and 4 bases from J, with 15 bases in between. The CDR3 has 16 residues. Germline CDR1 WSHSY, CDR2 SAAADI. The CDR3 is CASSEGSNQPNQPQHF. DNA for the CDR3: TGCGCCAGCAGTGAGGGGTCCAACCAGCCGAATCAGCCCCAGCATTTT.

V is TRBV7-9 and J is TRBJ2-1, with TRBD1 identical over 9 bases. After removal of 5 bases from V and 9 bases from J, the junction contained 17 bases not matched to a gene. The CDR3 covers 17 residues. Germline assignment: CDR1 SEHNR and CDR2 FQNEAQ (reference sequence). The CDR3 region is CASSNTAWTGVLTEQFF. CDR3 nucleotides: TGTGCCAGCAGCAACACCGCCTGGACAGGGGTACTCACTGAGCAGTTCTTC.

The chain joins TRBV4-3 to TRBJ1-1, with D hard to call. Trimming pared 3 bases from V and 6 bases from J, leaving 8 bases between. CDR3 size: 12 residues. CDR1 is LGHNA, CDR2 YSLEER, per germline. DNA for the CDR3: TGCGCCAGCAGCCACCACGGCTCTGAAGCTTTCTTT. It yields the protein CASSHHGSEAFF.

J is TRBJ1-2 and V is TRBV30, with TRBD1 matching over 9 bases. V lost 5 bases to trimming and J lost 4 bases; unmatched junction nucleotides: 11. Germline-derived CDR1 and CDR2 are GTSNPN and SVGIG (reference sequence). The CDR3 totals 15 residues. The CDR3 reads CAWVRPGQGSYGYTF. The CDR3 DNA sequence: TGTGCCTGGGTCCGACCGGGACAGGGCTCCTATGGCTACACCTTC.

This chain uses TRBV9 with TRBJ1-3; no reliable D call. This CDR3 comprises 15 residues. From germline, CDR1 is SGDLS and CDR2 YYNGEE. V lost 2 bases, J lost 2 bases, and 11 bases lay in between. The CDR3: CASSVTPEPGNTIYF. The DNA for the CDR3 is TGTGCCAGCAGCGTTACCCCGGAACCTGGAAACACCATATATTTT.

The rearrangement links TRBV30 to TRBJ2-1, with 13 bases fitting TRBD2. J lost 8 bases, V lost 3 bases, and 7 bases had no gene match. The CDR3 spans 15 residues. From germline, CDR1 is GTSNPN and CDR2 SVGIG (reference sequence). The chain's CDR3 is CAWRTSGGIKDEQFF. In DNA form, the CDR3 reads TGTGCCTGGAGGACTAGCGGGGGGATTAAGGATGAGCAGTTCTTC.

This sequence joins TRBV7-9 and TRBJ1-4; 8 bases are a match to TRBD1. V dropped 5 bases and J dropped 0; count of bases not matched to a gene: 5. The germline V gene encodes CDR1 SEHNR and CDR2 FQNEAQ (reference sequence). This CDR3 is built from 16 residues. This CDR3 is CASSRRDRSTNEKLFF. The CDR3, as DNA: TGTGCCAGCAGCCGTCGGGACAGGTCAACTAATGAAAAACTGTTTTTT.

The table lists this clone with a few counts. The CDR3 DNA is TGCGCCAGCAGCCCCGGGACTAGCGGGGGGGCAACAGATACGCAGTATTTT. Translation gives CASSPGTSGGATDTQYF. The chain joins TRBV5-1 to TRBJ2-3; 16 nucleotides agree with TRBD2. The CDR3 length is 17 residues. V was pared by 4 bases and J by 3 bases, with 5 bases of the junction left unmatched. Per the germline V gene, CDR1 is SGHRS and CDR2 is YFSETQ. Variable domain in full (rest from reference TRBV5-1 and TRBJ2-3): KAGVTQTPRYLIKTRGQQVTLSCSPISGHRSVSWYQQTPGQGLQFLFEYFSETQRNKGNFPGRFSGRQFSNSRSEMNVSTLELGDSALYLCASSPGTSGGATDTQYFGPGTRLTVL.

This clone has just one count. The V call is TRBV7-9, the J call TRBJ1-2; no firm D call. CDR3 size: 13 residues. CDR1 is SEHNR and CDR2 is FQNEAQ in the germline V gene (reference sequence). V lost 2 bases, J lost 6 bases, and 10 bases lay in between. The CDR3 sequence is CASSLRGIDGYTF. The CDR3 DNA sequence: TGTGCCAGCAGCTTACGGGGAATTGATGGCTACACCTTC.

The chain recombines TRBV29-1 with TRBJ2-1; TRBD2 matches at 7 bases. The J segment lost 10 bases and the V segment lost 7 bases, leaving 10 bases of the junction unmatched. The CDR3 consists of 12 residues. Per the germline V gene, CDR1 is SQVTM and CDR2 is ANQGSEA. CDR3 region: CSADAGVREQFF. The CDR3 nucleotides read TGCAGCGCCGACGCGGGGGTACGGGAGCAGTTCTTC.

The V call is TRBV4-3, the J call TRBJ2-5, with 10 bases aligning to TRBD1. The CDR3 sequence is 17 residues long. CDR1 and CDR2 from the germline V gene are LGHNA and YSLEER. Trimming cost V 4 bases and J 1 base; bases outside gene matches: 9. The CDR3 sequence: CASSPTKDRGLQETQYF. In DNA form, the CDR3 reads TGCGCCAGCAGCCCAACGAAAGACAGGGGGCTCCAAGAGACCCAGTACTTC.